The clone carrying this T cell receptor (beta chain) was recorded a few times. This sample is drawn from a study of patients and donors after allogeneic stem cell transplantation. Unmatched junction bases numbered 12, after V lost 5 bases and J lost 4 bases. Per germline, CDR1 MNHNS and CDR2 SASEGT. The CDR3 sequence is 16 residues long. TCRdb independently ran MiXCR on the RT-PCR reads; one entry per CDR3 protein. The sample holds about a million distinct CDR3 sequences; about 20% are singletons and the top ten take 5% to 6.5%. This TCR derives from a human donor who was either an allogeneic HSCT recipient or a stem cell or donor lymphocyte infusion donor (not recorded which). It is not recorded whose cells these are; they may come from a transplant donor. The chain employs TRBV6-1 and TRBJ1-2; TRBD1 agrees at 8 bases. Sequenced input: blood, either unsorted or a sorted T cell fraction (not recorded which). CDR3 DNA: TGTGCCAGCAGTCCCCCCTTCGGACAGGGAATCTATGGCTACACCTTC. Protein product: CASSPPFGQGIYGYTF.